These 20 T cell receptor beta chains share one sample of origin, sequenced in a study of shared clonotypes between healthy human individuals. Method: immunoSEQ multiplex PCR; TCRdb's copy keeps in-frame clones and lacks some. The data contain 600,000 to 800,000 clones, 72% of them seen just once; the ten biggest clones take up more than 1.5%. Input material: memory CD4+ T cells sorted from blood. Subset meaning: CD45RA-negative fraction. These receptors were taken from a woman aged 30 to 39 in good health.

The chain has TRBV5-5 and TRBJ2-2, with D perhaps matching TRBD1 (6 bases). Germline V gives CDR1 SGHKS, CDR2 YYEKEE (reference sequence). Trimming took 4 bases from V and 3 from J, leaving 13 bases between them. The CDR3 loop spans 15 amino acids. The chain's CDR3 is CASSVVGQYTGELFF. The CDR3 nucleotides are TGTGCCAGCAGCGTAGTCGGACAGTACACCGGGGAGCTGTTTTTT.

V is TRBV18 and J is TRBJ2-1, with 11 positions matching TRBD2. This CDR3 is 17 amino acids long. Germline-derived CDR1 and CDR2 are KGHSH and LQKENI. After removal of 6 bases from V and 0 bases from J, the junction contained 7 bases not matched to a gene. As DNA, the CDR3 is TGTGCCAGCTCCCCAACTACTAGCGGGAGCTCCTACAATGAGCAGTTCTTC. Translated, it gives CASSPTTSGSSYNEQFF. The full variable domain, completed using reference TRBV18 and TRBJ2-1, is NAGVMQNPRHLVRRRGQEARLRCSPMKGHSHVYWYRQLPEEGLKFMVYLQKENIIDESGMPKERFSAEFPKEGPSILRIQQVVRGDSAAYFCASSPTTSGSSYNEQFFGPGTRLTVL.

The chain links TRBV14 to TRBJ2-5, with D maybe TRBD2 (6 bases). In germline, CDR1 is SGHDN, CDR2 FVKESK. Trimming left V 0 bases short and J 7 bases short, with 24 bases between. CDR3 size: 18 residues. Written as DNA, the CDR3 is TGTGCCAGCAGCCAAGAGAGGGGACTGCACAGGCGAGTAGTGACCCAGTACTTC. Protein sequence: CASSQERGLHRRVVTQYF.

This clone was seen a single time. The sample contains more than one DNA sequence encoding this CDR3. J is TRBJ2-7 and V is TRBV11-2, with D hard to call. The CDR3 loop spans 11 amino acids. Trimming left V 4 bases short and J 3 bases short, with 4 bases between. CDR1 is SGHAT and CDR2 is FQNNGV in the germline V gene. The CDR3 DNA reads TGTGCCAGCAGCTCGCACTACGAGCAGTACTTC. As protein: CASSSHYEQYF.

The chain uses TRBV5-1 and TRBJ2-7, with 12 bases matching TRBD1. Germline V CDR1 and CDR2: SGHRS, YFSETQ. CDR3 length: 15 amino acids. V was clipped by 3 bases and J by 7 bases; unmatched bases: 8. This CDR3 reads CASSSPGQGAGEQYF. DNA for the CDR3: TGCGCCAGCAGCTCACCGGGACAGGGGGCGGGGGAGCAGTACTTC.

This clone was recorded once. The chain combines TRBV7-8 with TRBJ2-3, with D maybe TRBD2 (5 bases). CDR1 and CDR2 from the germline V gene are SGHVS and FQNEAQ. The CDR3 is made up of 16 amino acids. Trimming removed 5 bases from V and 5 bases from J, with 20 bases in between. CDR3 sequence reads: CASSPPRAEPRDTQYF. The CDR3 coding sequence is TGTGCCAGCAGCCCACCGAGGGCAGAGCCTAGAGATACGCAGTATTTT.

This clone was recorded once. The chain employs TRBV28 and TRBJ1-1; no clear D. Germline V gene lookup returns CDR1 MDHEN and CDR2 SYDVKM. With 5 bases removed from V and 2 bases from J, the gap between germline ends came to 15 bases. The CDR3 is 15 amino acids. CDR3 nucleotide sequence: TGTGCCAGCAGTCCCCCGGGGAACAGAAACACTGAAGCTTTCTTT. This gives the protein CASSPPGNRNTEAFF.

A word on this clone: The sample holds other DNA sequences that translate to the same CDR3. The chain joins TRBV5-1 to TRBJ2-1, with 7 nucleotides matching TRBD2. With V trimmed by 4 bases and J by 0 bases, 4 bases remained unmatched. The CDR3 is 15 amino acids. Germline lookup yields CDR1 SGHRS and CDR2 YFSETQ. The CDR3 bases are TGCGCCAGCAGCCTTTCTAGCGGCTCCTACAATGAGCAGTTCTTC. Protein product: CASSLSSGSYNEQFF.

CDR3 DNA sequence: TGTGCCAGCTCACCGTCGACTCGTGACTACGAGCAGTACTTC. Encoded protein: CASSPSTRDYEQYF. The chain employs TRBV18 and TRBJ2-7; no reliable D call. Trimming removed 3 bases at V and 3 bases at J, with 12 bases between. Germline loops: CDR1 KGHSH, CDR2 LQKENI. The CDR3 runs to 14 residues.

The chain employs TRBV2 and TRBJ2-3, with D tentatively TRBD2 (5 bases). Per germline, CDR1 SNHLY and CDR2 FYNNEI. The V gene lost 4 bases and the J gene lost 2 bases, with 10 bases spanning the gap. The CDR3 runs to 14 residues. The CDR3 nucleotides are TGTGCCAGCAGTGTCCGGAGGAACACAGATACGCAGTATTTT. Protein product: CASSVRRNTDTQYF.

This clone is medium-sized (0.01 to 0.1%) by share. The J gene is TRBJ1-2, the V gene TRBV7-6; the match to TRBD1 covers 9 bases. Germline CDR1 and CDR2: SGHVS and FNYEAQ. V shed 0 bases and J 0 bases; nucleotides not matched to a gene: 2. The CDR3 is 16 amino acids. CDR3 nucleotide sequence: TGTGCCAGCAGCTTAGCGACAGGGGGAGCTAACTATGGCTACACCTTC. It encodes CASSLATGGANYGYTF.

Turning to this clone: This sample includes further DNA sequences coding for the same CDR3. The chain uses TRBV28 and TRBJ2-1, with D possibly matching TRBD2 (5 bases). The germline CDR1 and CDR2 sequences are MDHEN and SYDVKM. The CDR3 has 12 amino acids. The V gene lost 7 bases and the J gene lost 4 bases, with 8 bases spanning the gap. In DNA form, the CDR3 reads TGTGCCAGCACCCCGGGGTACAATGAGCAGTTCTTC. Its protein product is CASTPGYNEQFF.

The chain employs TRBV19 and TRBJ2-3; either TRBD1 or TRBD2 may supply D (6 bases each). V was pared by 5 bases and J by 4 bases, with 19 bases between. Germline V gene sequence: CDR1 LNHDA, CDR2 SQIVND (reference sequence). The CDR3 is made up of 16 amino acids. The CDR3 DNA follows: TGTGCCAGTAGTGCCTCCCCGGGGGCGAGCGCAGATACGCAGTATTTT. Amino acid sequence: CASSASPGASADTQYF.

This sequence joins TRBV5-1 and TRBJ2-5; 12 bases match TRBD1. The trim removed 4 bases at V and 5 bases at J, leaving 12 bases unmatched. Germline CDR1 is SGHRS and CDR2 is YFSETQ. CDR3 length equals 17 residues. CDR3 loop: CASSPPPGQGAWETQYF. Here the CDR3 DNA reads TGCGCCAGCAGCCCACCACCGGGACAGGGGGCCTGGGAGACCCAGTACTTC. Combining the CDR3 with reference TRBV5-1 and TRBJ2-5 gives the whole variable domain KAGVTQTPRYLIKTRGQQVTLSCSPISGHRSVSWYQQTPGQGLQFLFEYFSETQRNKGNFPGRFSGRQFSNSRSEMNVSTLELGDSALYLCASSPPPGQGAWETQYFGPGTRLLVL.

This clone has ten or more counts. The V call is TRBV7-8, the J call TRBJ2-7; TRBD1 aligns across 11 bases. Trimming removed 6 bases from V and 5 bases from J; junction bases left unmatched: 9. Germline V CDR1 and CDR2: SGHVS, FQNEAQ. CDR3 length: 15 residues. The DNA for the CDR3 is TGTGCCAGCAGGAAGGACAGGGGGCCGCAGGACGAGCAGTACTTC. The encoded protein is CASRKDRGPQDEQYF. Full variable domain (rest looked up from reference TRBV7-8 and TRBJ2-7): GAGVSQSPRYKVAKRGQDVALRCDPISGHVSLFWYQQALGQGPEFLTYFQNEAQLDKSGLPSDRFFAERPEGSVSTLKIQRTQQEDSAVYLCASRKDRGPQDEQYFGPGTRLTVT.

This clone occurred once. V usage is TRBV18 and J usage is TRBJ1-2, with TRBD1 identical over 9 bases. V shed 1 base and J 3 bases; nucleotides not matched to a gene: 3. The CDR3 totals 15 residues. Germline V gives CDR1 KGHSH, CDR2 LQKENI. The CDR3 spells CASSPQQGADYGYTF. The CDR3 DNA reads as TGTGCCAGCTCACCACAACAGGGGGCCGACTATGGCTACACCTTC.

Here the CDR3 DNA reads TGTGCCAGCAGCCCTGAGGGCACCGGGGAGCTGTTTTTT. This codes for CASSPEGTGELFF. The chain carries TRBV11-3 and TRBJ2-2; D is perhaps TRBD2 (5 bases). Trimming pared 5 bases from V and 4 bases from J, leaving 8 bases between. The CDR3 has 13 residues. Germline CDR1 and CDR2: SGHNT and YENEEA. Together with reference TRBV11-3 and TRBJ2-2, the CDR3 gives the full variable domain: EAGVVQSPRYKIIEKKQPVAFWCNPISGHNTLYWYLQNLGQGPELLIRYENEEAVDDSQLPKDRFSAERLKGVDSTLKIQPAELGDSAVYLCASSPEGTGELFFGEGSRLTVL.

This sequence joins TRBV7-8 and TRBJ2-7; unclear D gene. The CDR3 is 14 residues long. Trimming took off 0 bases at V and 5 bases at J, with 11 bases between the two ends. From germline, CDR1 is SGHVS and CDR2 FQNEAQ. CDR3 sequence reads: CASSLAAWGHEQYF. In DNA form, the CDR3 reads TGTGCCAGCAGCTTAGCTGCGTGGGGTCACGAGCAGTACTTC. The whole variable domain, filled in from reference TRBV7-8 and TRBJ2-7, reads GAGVSQSPRYKVAKRGQDVALRCDPISGHVSLFWYQQALGQGPEFLTYFQNEAQLDKSGLPSDRFFAERPEGSVSTLKIQRTQQEDSAVYLCASSLAAWGHEQYFGPGTRLTVT.

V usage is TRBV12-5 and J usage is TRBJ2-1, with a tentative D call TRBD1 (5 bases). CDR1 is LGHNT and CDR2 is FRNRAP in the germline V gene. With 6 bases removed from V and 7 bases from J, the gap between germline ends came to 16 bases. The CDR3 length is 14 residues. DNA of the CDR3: TGTGCTAGTGGGGCCGGACAACAGGCGAATGAGCAGTTCTTC. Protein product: CASGAGQQANEQFF.

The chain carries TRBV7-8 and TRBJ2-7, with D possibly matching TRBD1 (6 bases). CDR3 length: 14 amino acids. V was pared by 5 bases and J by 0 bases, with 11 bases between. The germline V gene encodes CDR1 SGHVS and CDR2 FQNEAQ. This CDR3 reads CASSLDRHSYEQYF. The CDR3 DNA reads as TGTGCCAGCAGCCTCGACAGGCACTCCTACGAGCAGTACTTC.